This T cell receptor beta chain stems from a study of cytomegalovirus exposure and HLA in healthy donors. A multiplex PCR was run with 60 Vbeta primers and 13 Jbeta primers. Libraries were prepared by immunoSEQ multiplex PCR; TCRdb keeps only in-frame clonotypes and omits some of them. The repertoire holds about 140,000 clones, with around three quarters as singletons. Study outcomes and limitations: The study reported that TCR beta sequences accurately predicted HLA-A and HLA-B alleles in most subjects. Altogether, 150 or so TCR beta chains were recorded as cytomegalovirus-associated. What a later analysis reportedly showed was that an Asian-associated ancestry cluster had fewer N-insertions than the 666-donor mean.

In its sample, this clone was seen once. Antigen: not known. V gave up 5 bases and J gave up 8 bases, with 13 bases separating them. This CDR3 comprises 13 residues. CDR1 LNHDA and CDR2 SQIVND come from the germline V gene (reference sequence). The chain combines TRBV19 with TRBJ1-5, with a possible D match to TRBD1 (6 bases). This receptor was taken from a woman aged 60-75 years in good health and CMV-seropositive. Sequencing was done on a sample of PBMCs. In nucleotides, the CDR3 is TGTGCCAGTAGTTCTACAGGGCTGGAGCCCCAGCATTTT. Amino acid sequence: CASSSTGLEPQHF.